This TCR beta chain derives from a study of molecular identifiers for immune sequencing clone quantification. Overall study: In replicates, the authors split RNA from roughly 18,000 or 92,000 naive CD8 cells five ways and sequenced four.

This clonotype was recorded at least ten times. What it binds is not known. General study results and limits: Clones with over 20 RNA copies captured over 99% of effector molecules but under 1% of naive ones.

TCRdb recomputed calls from the PCR reads with MiXCR, one row per CDR3 protein. The table lists about half a million distinct CDR3 sequences, around 21% of them singletons. V was trimmed by 3 bases and J by 6 bases, leaving 10 bases between them. The CDR3 loop spans 12 amino acids. Germline lookup yields CDR1 SQVTM and CDR2 ANQGSEA. The sequenced sample was naive CD8+ T cells from blood, with Jurkat cell RNA spiked in. Regarding subset: FACS-sorted CD8+CD4-CCR7+CD45RA+ naive T cells. The J gene is TRBJ2-3, the V gene TRBV29-1; D is undetermined. The receptor was derived from a human donor in good health. Some libraries in this study had Jurkat cell RNA spiked in. The CDR3 reads CSVDGLNDTQYF. Here the CDR3 DNA reads TGCAGCGTTGATGGGCTTAACGATACGCAGTATTTT.